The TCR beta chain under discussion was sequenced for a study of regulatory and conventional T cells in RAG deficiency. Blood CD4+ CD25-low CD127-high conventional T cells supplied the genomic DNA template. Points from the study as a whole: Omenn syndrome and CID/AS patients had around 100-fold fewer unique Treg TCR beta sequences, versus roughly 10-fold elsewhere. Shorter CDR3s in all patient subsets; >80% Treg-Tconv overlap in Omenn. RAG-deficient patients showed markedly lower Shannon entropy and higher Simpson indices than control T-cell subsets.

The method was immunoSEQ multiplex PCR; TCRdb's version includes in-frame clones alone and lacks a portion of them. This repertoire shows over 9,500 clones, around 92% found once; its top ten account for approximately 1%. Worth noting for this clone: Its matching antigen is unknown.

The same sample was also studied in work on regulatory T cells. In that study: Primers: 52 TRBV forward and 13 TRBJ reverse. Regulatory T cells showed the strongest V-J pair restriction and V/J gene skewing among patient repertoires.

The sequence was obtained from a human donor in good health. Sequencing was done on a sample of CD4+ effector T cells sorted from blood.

CDR3 in amino acids: CASSLKVAEQVNRFF. The DNA for the CDR3 is TGTGCCAGCAGTTTAAAAGTAGCGGAACAAGTGAATCGGTTCTTC. The chain employs TRBV28 and TRBJ2-1; a possible D gene is TRBD2 (6 bases). Germline V lookup: CDR1 MDHEN, CDR2 SYDVKM. With 2 bases removed from V and 15 bases from J, the gap between germline ends came to 23 bases. This CDR3 has 15 amino acids.